Listed below are T cell receptor beta chains from one sample, sequenced in a study of OX40 agonist ivuxolimab in advanced cancers. Sequenced by immunoSEQ multiplex PCR; TCRdb stores in-frame clones only, minus some. The sample has fewer than 85,000 clones, 70% to 90% seen once. The starting material was CD4+ or CD8+ T cells sorted from blood, obtained in a trial of the OX40 agonist ivuxolimab. The receptor set was obtained from an adult with an advanced solid tumor such as melanoma, head and neck, liver or kidney cancer. Each CDR3 is given with its conserved first and last residue. The order of the fields is J gene, D gene, V gene, CDR3 protein, CDR3 DNA. The D gene is left open where the match is weak.

>TRBJ2-7|.|TRBV29-1
CSVQGTHEQYF
TGCAGCGTGCAGGGTACCCACGAGCAGTACTTC
>TRBJ2-3|TRBD2|TRBV4-1
CASSQDRTSGRRRENTQYF
TGCGCCAGCAGCCAAGATCGGACTAGCGGGAGAAGACGCGAGAATACGCAGTATTTT
>TRBJ2-1|TRBD2|TRBV9
CASSIGTSGNNEQFF
TGTGCCAGCAGCATAGGGACTAGCGGAAACAATGAGCAGTTCTTC
>TRBJ2-5|TRBD2|TRBV7-3
CASSLSASGRGETQYF
TGTGCCAGCAGCTTATCAGCTAGCGGGAGAGGAGAGACCCAGTACTTC
>TRBJ2-7|.|TRBV5-1
CASSLGGARDDYEQYF
TGCGCCAGCAGCTTGGGGGGGGCCAGGGACGACTACGAGCAGTACTTC
>TRBJ2-5|TRBD1|TRBV28
CASSFWGQGGGETQYF
TGTGCCAGCAGTTTTTGGGGACAGGGGGGCGGAGAGACCCAGTACTTC
>TRBJ2-7|.|TRBV11-2
CASSPGGLAVSYEQYF
TGTGCCAGCAGCCCCGGGGGGCTAGCGGTATCCTACGAGCAGTACTTC
>TRBJ1-3|.|TRBV7-2
CASSNAGVPGNTIYF
TGTGCCAGCAGCAATGCAGGGGTCCCTGGAAACACCATATATTTT
>TRBJ2-3|.|TRBV7-6
CASSAVTRDTQYF
TGTGCCAGCAGCGCAGTAACCAGAGATACGCAGTATTTT
>TRBJ1-2|TRBD1|TRBV2
CASKTGGANYGYTF
TGTGCCAGTAAAACAGGGGGCGCTAACTATGGCTACACCTTC
>TRBJ2-3|TRBD2|TRBV9
CASSVAWGGTSGRITDTQYF
TGTGCCAGCAGCGTAGCTTGGGGTGGGACTAGCGGGAGAATAACAGATACGCAGTATTTT
>TRBJ2-1|.|TRBV21-1
CASSILGQVYNEQFF
TGTGCCAGCAGCATATTGGGACAGGTCTACAATGAGCAGTTCTTC
>TRBJ2-6|.|TRBV5-5
CASSLVERRANVLTF
TGTGCCAGCAGCTTGGTCGAACGACGGGCCAACGTCCTGACTTTC
>TRBJ2-1|TRBD2|TRBV27
CASRLLSWTSGSAPATEQFF
TGTGCCAGCAGGCTCCTCTCGTGGACTAGCGGGAGCGCCCCCGCGACTGAGCAGTTCTTC
>TRBJ2-5|TRBD2|TRBV6-6
CASSYLSGTSGVTQYF
TGTGCCAGCAGTTATTTAAGCGGGACTAGCGGGGTTACCCAGTACTTC